The TCR beta chain described here comes from a study of post-analysis software for immune sequencing data. Whole-study findings and limits: The five TRBV segments detected at higher frequency in patients than in controls included TRBV5-6, TRBV5-1 and TRBV20-1.

This clonotype was found a few times. The antigen is unknown. Incorporated into the TCR beta cDNA libraries were unique molecular identifiers, which served to reduce PCR and sequencing biases. One entry per CDR3 protein results from TCRdb running MiXCR on the PCR reads. The sample records roughly 730,000 distinct CDR3 sequences, 30% being singletons. Per germline, CDR1 ENHRY and CDR2 SYGVKD. The CDR3 extends over 18 amino acids. Trimming cost V 4 bases and J 0 bases; bases outside gene matches: 5. The sequencing sample was made of blood. The origin of this receptor is a girl under 18 with multiple sclerosis. The chain combines TRBV10-3 with TRBJ1-6; 11 bases match TRBD1. The CDR3 bases are TGTGCCATCAGTGCCCGGGACAGGGGGACCTCCTATAATTCACCCCTCCACTTT. The encoded protein is CAISARDRGTSYNSPLHF.